A selection of T cell receptor beta chains follows, all from one sample in a study of spatial heterogeneity in lung cancer. TCRdb processed the 5' RACE reads anew with MiXCR; each CDR3 protein has one entry. Of about 36,000 distinct CDR3 sequences listed, roughly 7.8% are singletons. The sequencing here drew on PBMCs, taken at follow-up. The source of these receptors is a male donor with early-stage non-small cell lung cancer. Both conserved end residues are part of each CDR3. D genes are given only for firm matches. Only some rows state a clone size, as once, few, many or a class for expanded clones.

j_call d_call clone_size v_call cdr3_aa cdr3_nt
TRBJ2-3 TRBD2 many TRBV7-2 CASSLAVNTDTQYF TGTGCCAGCAGCCTAGCGGTGAACACAGATACGCAGTATTTT
TRBJ1-5 . many TRBV2 CASSERGEADNQPQHF TGTGCCAGCAGTGAAAGGGGGGAGGCGGACAATCAGCCCCAGCATTTT
TRBJ2-7 TRBD1 . TRBV5-5 CASSLDRGPNEQYF TGTGCCAGCAGTTTGGACAGGGGACCCAACGAGCAGTACTTC
TRBJ2-3 . many TRBV6-1 CASSTRGLQLTTDTQYF TGTGCCAGCAGCACCCGAGGACTCCAATTAACCACAGATACGCAGTATTTT
TRBJ2-1 TRBD1 many TRBV12-3/TRBV12-4 CASRRQGVINEQFF TGTGCCAGCAGGAGACAGGGGGTCATCAATGAGCAGTTCTTC
TRBJ1-5 . many TRBV7-2 CASSAQDIQPQHF TGTGCCAGCAGCGCCCAGGATATTCAGCCCCAGCATTTT
TRBJ2-7 TRBD2 few TRBV30 CAWRPGGGLFRYF TGTGCCTGGAGGCCCGGGGGGGGCCTGTTTCGGTACTTC
TRBJ2-7 TRBD1 many TRBV19 CASSIGQGQLYEQYF TGTGCCAGTAGTATTGGACAGGGGCAACTCTACGAGCAGTACTTC
TRBJ1-2 TRBD1 many TRBV6-5 CASRQDRRAYGYTF TGTGCCAGCAGACAGGACAGGAGAGCATATGGCTACACCTTC
TRBJ2-1 . many TRBV11-2 CASSLERGPQFF TGTGCCAGCAGCTTAGAGAGAGGGCCGCAGTTCTTC
TRBJ2-2 TRBD2 many TRBV6-5 CASTRGGTNGELFF TGTGCCAGCACCCGGGGGGGGACGAACGGGGAGCTGTTTTTT
TRBJ2-1 TRBD2 many TRBV20-1 CSARGPGASGGHGYNEQFF TGCAGTGCTAGAGGACCAGGGGCTAGCGGGGGCCACGGGTACAATGAGCAGTTCTTC
TRBJ2-3 TRBD1 many TRBV12-3/TRBV12-4 CASSLHVGGTGPHTQYF TGTGCCAGCAGTTTACATGTCGGGGGGACAGGGCCTCATACGCAGTATTTT
TRBJ1-1 . many TRBV18 CASSPPGKGAEAFF TGTGCCAGCTCACCACCGGGAAAGGGGGCTGAAGCTTTCTTT
TRBJ2-7 . many TRBV10-3 CAISGEQAAEEQYF TGTGCCATCAGTGGGGAACAGGCAGCGGAGGAGCAGTACTTC
TRBJ2-1 TRBD1 . TRBV6-5 CASSYSGRGLSNEQFF TGTGCCAGCAGTTACTCGGGTAGGGGGCTTAGCAATGAGCAGTTCTTC
TRBJ2-1 TRBD2 many TRBV7-9 CASSLTSGDYNEQFF TGTGCCAGCAGCTTGACTAGCGGGGACTACAATGAGCAGTTCTTC
TRBJ1-2 TRBD1 many TRBV9 CASSPGGRMHGYTF TGTGCCAGCAGCCCAGGGGGAAGGATGCATGGCTACACCTTC
TRBJ2-3 . few TRBV6-1 CASSVQPSTDTQYF TGTGCCAGCAGTGTACAGCCTAGCACAGATACGCAGTATTTT
TRBJ1-5 . many TRBV19 CASSFQGYSNQPQHF TGTGCCAGTAGTTTCCAGGGCTATAGCAATCAGCCCCAGCATTTT
TRBJ2-3 . many TRBV20-1 CSAVPGNTDTQYF TGCAGTGCGGTCCCCGGGAACACAGATACGCAGTATTTT
TRBJ2-2 . many TRBV11-2 CASSLLGLTGELFF TGTGCCAGCAGCTTACTGGGGTTGACCGGGGAGCTGTTTTTT
TRBJ2-3 TRBD1 many TRBV9 CASSVGTGGDTQYF TGTGCCAGCAGCGTAGGGACAGGGGGCGATACGCAGTATTTT
TRBJ1-2 . many TRBV19 CASSIETGYYGYTF TGTGCCAGTAGTATAGAAACAGGATACTATGGCTACACCTTC
TRBJ1-1 . few TRBV29-1 CSVGGPPGGNTEAFF TGCAGCGTTGGAGGACCCCCGGGGGGGAACACTGAAGCTTTCTTT
TRBJ1-1 . many TRBV20-1 CSLPQTNSNTEAFF TGCAGTCTACCGCAAACTAATTCTAACACTGAAGCTTTCTTT